A selection of T cell receptor beta chains follows, all from one sample in a study of brain T cells in children with intractable seizures. Profiling relied on immunoSEQ multiplex PCR, and the TCRdb table lists in-frame clones only, not all of them. The table includes 340,000 or so clones, 85% to 95% detected once. Sample: peripheral blood, taken 5 to 6 months after surgery. The receptors were sampled from a boy under two years old with tuberous sclerosis and intractable seizures. The CDR3 runs from the conserved cysteine through the conserved F or W.

j_gene	v_gene	CDR3aa
TRBJ2-3	TRBV13	CASSLRGLASADTQYF
TRBJ2-2	TRBV9	CASSVRPGLGAGNTGELFF
TRBJ1-2	TRBV9	CASSNYPAENYYGYTF
TRBJ2-1	TRBV9	CASSRLGSSYNEQFF
TRBJ2-7	TRBV7-9	CASSLAGQGALPYEQYF
TRBJ2-7	TRBV6-6	CASSPPPQQYF
TRBJ2-7	TRBV3-1/TRBV3-2	CASSPGTAYEQYF
TRBJ2-1	TRBV2	CASKGLAGGNEQFF
TRBJ2-1	TRBV7-3	CASSLIGREGNEQFF
TRBJ2-2	TRBV3-1/TRBV3-2	CASAGTNTGELFF
TRBJ2-7	TRBV19	CASSIFRTGTYEQYF
TRBJ1-1	TRBV27	CASGYIGGDNTEAFF
TRBJ2-3	TRBV5-1	CASSARGYSTDTQYF
TRBJ2-5	TRBV7-2	CASSFGDRVQETQYF
TRBJ2-1	TRBV13	CASSLASLRGLYNEQFF
TRBJ1-6	TRBV6-2/TRBV6-3	CASSYGTANSPLHF
TRBJ2-3	TRBV20-1	CSARDLSIRYF
TRBJ2-7	TRBV6-5	CASSLMISEQYF
TRBJ2-3	TRBV10-2	CASGPDRITDTQYF